Below are 18 T cell receptor beta chains sequenced from a single sample in a study of cytomegalovirus exposure and HLA in healthy donors. Primers: 60 Vbeta forward and 13 Jbeta reverse. Assay used: immunoSEQ multiplex PCR; TCRdb lists only in-frame clones, some missing. Here the sample spans 81,000 or so clones, about two thirds being singletons. The sequenced sample was PBMCs. These TCRs come from a woman aged 25 to 39 in good health and CMV-seropositive.

The chain has TRBV6-5 and TRBJ1-1; 10 bases align to TRBD1. The J segment lost 0 bases and the V segment lost 7 bases, leaving 5 bases of the junction unmatched. CDR1 is MNHEY and CDR2 is SVGAGI in the germline V gene. This CDR3 comprises 15 residues. The CDR3 reads CASNLGQGMNTEAFF. The CDR3 DNA sequence: TGTGCCAGCAACCTGGGACAGGGGATGAACACTGAAGCTTTCTTT.

The rearrangement uses TRBV6-4 and TRBJ1-1, with D possibly TRBD1 on 6 matching bases. V dropped 9 bases and J dropped 0 bases, with 20 bases sitting between them. The CDR3 runs to 16 residues. Germline-derived CDR1 and CDR2 are MRHNA and SNTAGT. CDR3 amino acids: CARGDRRGFLNTEAFF. The DNA for the CDR3 is TGTGCCAGAGGAGACAGGAGAGGGTTCCTGAACACTGAAGCTTTCTTT.

This chain connects TRBV4-1 to TRBJ2-1; 13 bases are shared with TRBD2. The CDR3 has 17 amino acids. Trimming removed 2 bases from V and 8 bases from J; junction bases left unmatched: 9. Looked up from germline, CDR1 is MGHRA and CDR2 is YSYEKL. CDR3 protein: CASSQNTGTSGVHEQFF. The CDR3 DNA follows: TGCGCCAGCAGCCAAAACACCGGGACTAGCGGGGTGCATGAGCAGTTCTTC.

This sequence joins TRBV7-9 and TRBJ2-7; 12 bases match TRBD1. J gave up 2 bases and V 4 bases, and 9 bases lay outside the gene matches. The CDR3 runs to 17 residues. The germline V gene encodes CDR1 SEHNR and CDR2 FQNEAQ (reference sequence). This chain's CDR3 is CASSSTAGQGATYEQYF. Written as DNA, the CDR3 is TGTGCCAGCAGCTCCACCGCGGGACAGGGGGCGACCTACGAGCAGTACTTC.

The genes are TRBV6-1 and TRBJ2-2; the D is unclear. The ends were cut back, 4 bases at V and 7 bases at J, with 13 bases in the middle. CDR3 length: 14 residues. CDR1 and CDR2 (germline): MNHNS, SASEGT. The CDR3: CASSAANEFGELFF. The CDR3 DNA is TGTGCCAGCAGTGCCGCGAATGAGTTCGGGGAGCTGTTTTTT.

The gene calls are TRBV28 and TRBJ2-5, with D perhaps TRBD1 (5 bases). The DNA matches TRBJ2-7 better at its end, which makes the J call doubtful. Germline values: CDR1 MDHEN, CDR2 SYDVKM. The CDR3 consists of 12 residues. The CDR3 nucleotides read TGTGCCAGCAGTTTCAGGGTTTACGAGCAGTACTTC. Residues: CASSFRVYEQYF.

This clone came up a few times. The CDR3 coding sequence is TGTGCCAGCAGCGGAGGGGGAACGGTTAACGAGCAGTACTTC. As protein: CASSGGGTVNEQYF. This rearrangement joins TRBV9 to TRBJ2-7; D is possibly TRBD1 (6 bases). The V end was cut by 3 bases, the J end by 5 bases, with 15 bases between. In germline, CDR1 is SGDLS, CDR2 YYNGEE. The CDR3 spans 14 residues.

The chain couples TRBV4-1 to TRBJ1-1; possible D gene TRBD1, 5 bases. The CDR3 totals 14 residues. V lost 1 base and J lost 10, with 16 bases in between. Germline V gene sequence: CDR1 MGHRA, CDR2 YSYEKL. CDR3 DNA: TGCGCCAGCAGCCAAGCACCGGCAGGGTCTGGAGCTTTCTTT. Its protein product is CASSQAPAGSGAFF.

CDR3 nucleotide sequence: TGTGCCACCAGCAGCCAGGGCTGGGGCCAAGAGACCCAGTACTTC. Protein sequence: CATSSQGWGQETQYF. The chain carries TRBV15 and TRBJ2-5, with D possibly matching TRBD1 (5 bases). Germline CDR1 reads LNHNV; CDR2 reads YYDKDF (reference sequence). The CDR3 contains 15 residues. Trimming stripped 3 bases from V and 1 base from J, with 12 bases between.

The chain has TRBV20-1 and TRBJ2-3; D remains unclear. Germline CDR1 is DFQATT and CDR2 is SNEGSKA (reference sequence). The CDR3 has 11 residues. Trimming removed 5 bases from V and 2 bases from J, with 5 bases in between. Here the CDR3 reads CSAFHTDTQYF. The CDR3 DNA sequence: TGCAGTGCTTTTCACACAGATACGCAGTATTTT.

The genes are TRBV7-2 and TRBJ1-1, with TRBD1 identical over 8 bases. V gave up 5 bases and J gave up 0 bases; unmatched junction bases: 5. The germline V gene encodes CDR1 SGHTA and CDR2 FQGNSA. The CDR3 runs 15 residues. Here the CDR3 DNA reads TGTGCCAGCAGCGCCCAGGGACAGGTGAACACTGAAGCTTTCTTT. Protein product: CASSAQGQVNTEAFF.

This chain connects TRBV7-8 to TRBJ1-4; possible D gene TRBD1, 6 bases. Trimming removed 4 bases from V and 4 bases from J, with 13 bases in between. From germline, CDR1 is SGHVS and CDR2 FQNEAQ. This CDR3 spans 15 amino acids. For the CDR3, the DNA is TGTGCCAGCAGCTCCCTCCTGGACAGTAATGAAAAACTGTTTTTT. Translating gives CASSSLLDSNEKLFF.

The sample holds one count of this clone. This chain connects TRBV6-1 to TRBJ2-7, with D unclear. V lost 4 bases and J 3 bases, leaving 13 bases between the germline ends. The CDR3 has 14 amino acids. Germline V gene lookup returns CDR1 MNHNS and CDR2 SASEGT. CDR3 in DNA: TGTGCCAGCAGTGCCACTTGGCCGGGCTACGAGCAGTACTTC. Protein: CASSATWPGYEQYF.

This clone was seen a handful of times. The chain links TRBV6-6 to TRBJ1-6; D is uncertain. This CDR3 spans 12 amino acids. V was shortened by 2 bases and J by 8 bases, with 4 bases between the two germline ends. Per germline, CDR1 MNHNY and CDR2 SVGAGI (reference sequence). The CDR3 region has the DNA TGTGCCAGCAGTTACAGCCATTCACCCCTCCACTTT. Protein: CASSYSHSPLHF.

The chain recombines TRBV14 with TRBJ2-1; D might be TRBD2 (6 bases). Germline CDR1 and CDR2: SGHDN and FVKESK. This CDR3 is built from 15 residues. Trimming cost V 4 bases and J 5 bases, with 15 bases left between them. CDR3 protein: CASSPSRTTNNEQFF. The DNA of the CDR3 is TGTGCCAGCAGCCCTTCCAGGACTACGAACAATGAGCAGTTCTTC.

V usage is TRBV7-9 and J usage is TRBJ2-6, with D tentatively TRBD1 (6 bases). There are 17 residues in the CDR3. The ends were cut back, 0 bases at V and 3 bases at J, with 12 bases in the middle. Germline V gives CDR1 SEHNR, CDR2 FQNEAQ (reference sequence). The CDR3 here is CASSLALRGGGANVLTF. Here the CDR3 DNA reads TGTGCCAGCAGCTTAGCCCTCAGGGGTGGTGGGGCCAACGTCCTGACTTTC. Complete variable domain (other parts from reference TRBV7-9 and TRBJ2-6): DTGVSQNPRHKITKRGQNVTFRCDPISEHNRLYWYRQTLGQGPEFLTYFQNEAQLEKSRLLSDRFSAERPKGSFSTLEIQRTEQGDSAMYLCASSLALRGGGANVLTFGAGSRLTVL.

V usage is TRBV29-1 and J usage is TRBJ1-4; D unclear. Trimming left V 7 bases short and J 3 bases short, with 12 bases between. CDR1 is SQVTM and CDR2 is ANQGSEA in the germline V gene. The CDR3 is 13 amino acids. CDR3 nucleotides: TGCAGCGCTTCGGCGGCTTCTAATGAAAAACTGTTTTTT. As protein: CSASAASNEKLFF.

V is TRBV7-3 and J is TRBJ2-1, with 12 bases lining up with TRBD2. The CDR3 sequence is 15 residues long. Per the germline V gene, CDR1 is SGHTA and CDR2 is FQGTGA. With V trimmed by 6 bases and J by 6 bases, 6 bases remained unmatched. CDR3 nucleotides: TGTGCCAGCAGTCCTAGCGGGGGGGCCGGCAATGAGCAGTTCTTC. It yields the protein CASSPSGGAGNEQFF.